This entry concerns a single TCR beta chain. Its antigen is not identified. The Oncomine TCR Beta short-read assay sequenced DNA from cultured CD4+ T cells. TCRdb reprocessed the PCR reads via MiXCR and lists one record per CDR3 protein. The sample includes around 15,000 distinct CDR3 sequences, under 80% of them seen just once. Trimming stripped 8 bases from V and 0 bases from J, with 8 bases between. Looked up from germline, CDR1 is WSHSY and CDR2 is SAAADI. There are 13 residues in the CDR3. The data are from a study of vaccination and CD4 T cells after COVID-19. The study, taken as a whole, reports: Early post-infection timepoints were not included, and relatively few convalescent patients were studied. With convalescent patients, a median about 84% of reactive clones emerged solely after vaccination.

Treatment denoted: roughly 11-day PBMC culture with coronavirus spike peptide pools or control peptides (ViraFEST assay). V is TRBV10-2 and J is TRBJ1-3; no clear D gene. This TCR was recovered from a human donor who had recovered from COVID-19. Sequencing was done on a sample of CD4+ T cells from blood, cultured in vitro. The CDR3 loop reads CASGWDSGNTIYF. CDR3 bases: TGCGCCAGCGGGTGGGACTCTGGAAACACCATATATTTT.